These T cell receptor beta chains were read from a single sample in a study of T cells after yellow fever vaccination. TCRdb analysed the 5' RACE reads with MiXCR anew, one entry per CDR3 protein. The sample records 300,000 to 350,000 distinct CDR3 sequences, 8.1% being singletons. The specimen was PBMCs, collected 45 days after the first yellow fever vaccination. The receptors derive from a man younger than 30 who received the YFV17D yellow fever vaccine. CDR3s include the opening cysteine and the closing phenylalanine or tryptophan. The D gene is left open where the match is weak. A clone size is listed for some rows: how often the clone was seen (once, few, many), or a class if it is expanded.

cdr3_nt cdr3_aa clone_size v_call d_call j_call
TGTGCCAGCAGCTTGGTCGGGACAGGGGGCAACACCGGGGAGCTGTTTTTT CASSLVGTGGNTGELFF few TRBV5-4 TRBD1 TRBJ2-2
TGTGCCACCTCGGTCCTCCGCTATCTGGAGCCCCAGCATTTT CATSVLRYLEPQHF few TRBV19 - TRBJ1-5
TGTGCCAGCAGTGCGCAATTGAACACTGAAGCTTTCTTT CASSAQLNTEAFF - TRBV2 - TRBJ1-1
TGTGCCAGCAGCGTAGATATAAGAGAGACCCAGTACTTC CASSVDIRETQYF - TRBV7-3 - TRBJ2-5
TGTGCCAGCAGCTACGTAGCGGGGGAGTACAATGAGCAGTTCTTC CASSYVAGEYNEQFF - TRBV11-2 TRBD2 TRBJ2-1
TGCGCCAGCGCCTTCTCTAGCTCAGGCTCCTACAATGAGCAGTTCTTC CASAFSSSGSYNEQFF few TRBV5-1 - TRBJ2-1
TGTGCCACCAGTGATTACAGGGAGACCACAGATACGCAGTATTTT CATSDYRETTDTQYF many TRBV24-1 - TRBJ2-3
TGTGCCAGCAGCCCGGACATACAAGAGACCCAGTACTTC CASSPDIQETQYF many TRBV7-7 - TRBJ2-5
TGTGCCAGCACCCTTTTTAACCGTGGTGAAAAACTGTTTTTT CASTLFNRGEKLFF - TRBV12-3/TRBV12-4 - TRBJ1-4
TGTGCCAGCAGCTTCGGTTCAGCCCAGACCCAGTACTTC CASSFGSAQTQYF - TRBV5-6 - TRBJ2-5
TGTGCCAGCAGCCAGGCGACGGGTTCCTACGAGCAGTACTTC CASSQATGSYEQYF - TRBV7-6 - TRBJ2-7
TGCAGTGCTAGAGGCTGGGGCGGGTCGAGCAATCAGCCCCAGCATTTT CSARGWGGSSNQPQHF - TRBV20-1 - TRBJ1-5
TGTGCCAGCAGCACCCGACAGGGGGTGAGCACTGAAGCTTTCTTT CASSTRQGVSTEAFF few TRBV5-4 TRBD1 TRBJ1-1
TGCAGTGCTAGAGATGGAGCGGGAGGCACAGATACGCAGTATTTT CSARDGAGGTDTQYF few TRBV20-1 TRBD2 TRBJ2-3
TGTGCCAGCAGCTCCACAGGGGTCACAGTGGAGACCCAGTACTTC CASSSTGVTVETQYF few TRBV7-3 TRBD1 TRBJ2-5
TGCAGTGCTAGCCAGGGTACCCTCGCTAACTATGGCTACACCTTC CSASQGTLANYGYTF few TRBV20-1 - TRBJ1-2
TGTGCCAGCAGCTTTTCGATCCCCGGCCGGGGCGATGAGCAGTTCTTC CASSFSIPGRGDEQFF - TRBV11-1 - TRBJ2-1
TGCGCCAGCAGCTTGGTGGCAGCGGGAGGGGCTTTCTTT CASSLVAAGGAFF few TRBV5-1 - TRBJ1-1
TGTGCCAGTAGTATAGATCTCGGGGGGGACACCGGGGAGCTGTTTTTT CASSIDLGGDTGELFF few TRBV19 TRBD2 TRBJ2-2
TGCAGTGCCCGGGGAGATCAGGGAAACGTCTACAATGAGCAGTTCTTC CSARGDQGNVYNEQFF - TRBV20-1 - TRBJ2-1
TGTGCCAGTGGCTACAGCTCCTACGAGCAGTACTTC CASGYSSYEQYF few TRBV19 - TRBJ2-7
TGCAGTGCTAGAGCAATGGCGGGTAGCACAGATACGCAGTATTTT CSARAMAGSTDTQYF - TRBV20-1 - TRBJ2-3
TGTGCCAGCAGCCCGGGACAGGACATTCAGTACTTC CASSPGQDIQYF few TRBV4-2 TRBD1 TRBJ2-4